This TCR beta chain was identified during a study of vaccination and CD4 T cells after COVID-19. Turning to the study itself: It was a median around 100 days after diagnosis, with a range of 35 to 161, that post-COVID samples were drawn. Either a CEFX pool, an HIV-1 Nef pool, or no peptide was added to control cultures.

CDR3 length equals 13 residues. V was shortened by 6 bases and J by 2 bases, with 11 bases between the two germline ends. The germline gives CDR1 MDHEN, CDR2 SYDVKM. The sample's treatment: 10-day PBMC culture with coronavirus spike peptide pools or control peptides (ViraFEST assay). Sequenced with the Oncomine TCR Beta short-read assay was DNA taken from cultured CD4+ T cells. TCRdb reanalysed the PCR reads using MiXCR and keeps one entry per CDR3 protein. The data show approximately 12,000 distinct CDR3 sequences, roughly 68% seen once. A note on this clonotype: The antigen is unknown.

This material consisted of CD4+ T cells from blood, cultured in vitro, taken before SARS-CoV-2 vaccination. The genes are TRBV28 and TRBJ2-7; possible D gene TRBD1, 6 bases. The clonotype comes from a human donor who had recovered from COVID-19. The CDR3 loop reads CASRLTGAYEQYF. CDR3 bases: TGTGCCAGCAGGCTGACAGGAGCCTACGAGCAGTACTTC.